Here is one T cell receptor (beta chain) with its context. Assay: immunoSEQ multiplex PCR; the TCRdb copy retains only in-frame clones and omits some. The table shows around 260,000 clones, with approximately 85% occurring only once. The source of the sample is a study of blood T cell repertoires in COVID-19. Unmatched junction bases numbered 9, after V lost 5 bases and J lost 10 bases. The length of the CDR3 is 15 residues. The germline V gene has CDR1 SGHNT and CDR2 YENEEA. The sequence was obtained from a human donor with COVID-19, enrolled during active disease. The donor label of this sample is uncertain. V usage is TRBV11-3 and J usage is TRBJ2-1; 12 bases match TRBD2. Sequenced sample: peripheral blood. This CDR3 is CASSVLAGGTTEQFF. As DNA, the CDR3 is TGTGCCAGCAGCGTACTAGCGGGGGGCACTACGGAGCAGTTCTTC.